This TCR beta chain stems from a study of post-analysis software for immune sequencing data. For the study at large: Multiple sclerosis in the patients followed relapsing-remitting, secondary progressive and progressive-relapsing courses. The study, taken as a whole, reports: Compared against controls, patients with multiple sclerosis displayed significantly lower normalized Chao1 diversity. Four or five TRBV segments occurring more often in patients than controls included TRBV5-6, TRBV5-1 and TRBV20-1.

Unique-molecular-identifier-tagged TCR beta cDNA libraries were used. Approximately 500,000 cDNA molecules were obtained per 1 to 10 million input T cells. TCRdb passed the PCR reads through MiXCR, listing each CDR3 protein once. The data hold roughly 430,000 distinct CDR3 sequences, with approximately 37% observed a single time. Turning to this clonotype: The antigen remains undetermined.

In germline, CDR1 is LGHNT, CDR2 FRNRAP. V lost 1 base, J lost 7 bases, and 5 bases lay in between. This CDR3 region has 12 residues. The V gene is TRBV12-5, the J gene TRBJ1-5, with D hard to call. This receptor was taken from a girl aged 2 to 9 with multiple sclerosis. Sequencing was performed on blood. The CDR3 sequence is CASGLAGQPQHF. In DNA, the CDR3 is TGTGCTAGTGGTTTGGCAGGCCAGCCCCAGCATTTT.